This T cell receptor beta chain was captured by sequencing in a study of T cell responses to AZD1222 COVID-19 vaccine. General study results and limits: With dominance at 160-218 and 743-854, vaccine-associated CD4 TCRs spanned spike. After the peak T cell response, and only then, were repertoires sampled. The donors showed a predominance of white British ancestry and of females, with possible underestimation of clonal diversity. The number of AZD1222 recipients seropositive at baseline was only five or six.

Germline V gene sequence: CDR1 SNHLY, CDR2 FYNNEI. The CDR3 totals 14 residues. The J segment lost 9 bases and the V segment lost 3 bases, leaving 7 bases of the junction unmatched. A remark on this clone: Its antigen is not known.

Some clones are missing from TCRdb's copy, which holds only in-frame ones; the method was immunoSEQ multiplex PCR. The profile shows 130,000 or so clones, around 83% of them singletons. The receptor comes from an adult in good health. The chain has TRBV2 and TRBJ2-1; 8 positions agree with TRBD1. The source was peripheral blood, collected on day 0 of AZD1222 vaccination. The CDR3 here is CASSERTGYVEQFF. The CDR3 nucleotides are TGTGCCAGCAGTGAGAGGACAGGGTATGTTGAGCAGTTCTTC.